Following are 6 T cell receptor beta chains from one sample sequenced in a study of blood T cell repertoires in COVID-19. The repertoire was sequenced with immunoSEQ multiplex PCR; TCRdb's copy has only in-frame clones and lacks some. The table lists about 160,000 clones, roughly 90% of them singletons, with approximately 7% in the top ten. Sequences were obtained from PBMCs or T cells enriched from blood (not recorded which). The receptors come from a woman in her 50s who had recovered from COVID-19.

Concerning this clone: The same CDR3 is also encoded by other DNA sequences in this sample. The CDR3 reads CASSVERGSTDTQYF. The CDR3 nucleotides read TGTGCCAGCAGCGTAGAGCGGGGAAGCACAGATACGCAGTATTTT. This rearrangement joins TRBV9 to TRBJ2-3, with 7 bases aligning to TRBD2. In germline, CDR1 is SGDLS, CDR2 YYNGEE. CDR3 length: 15 amino acids. Trimming cost V 0 bases and J 0 bases; bases outside gene matches: 1.

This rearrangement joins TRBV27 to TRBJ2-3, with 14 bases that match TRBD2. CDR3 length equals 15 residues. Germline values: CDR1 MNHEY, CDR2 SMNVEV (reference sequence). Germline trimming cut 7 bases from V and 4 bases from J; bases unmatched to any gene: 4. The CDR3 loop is CASKGTSGGSDTQYF. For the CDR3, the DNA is TGTGCCAGCAAAGGGACTAGCGGGGGCTCAGATACGCAGTATTTT.

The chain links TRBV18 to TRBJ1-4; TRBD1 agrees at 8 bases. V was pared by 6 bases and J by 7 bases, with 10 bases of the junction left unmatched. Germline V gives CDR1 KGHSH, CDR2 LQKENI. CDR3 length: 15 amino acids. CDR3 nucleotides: TGTGCCAGCTCTCCCTGGACAGGGATGGGTGAAAAACTGTTTTTT. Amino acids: CASSPWTGMGEKLFF.

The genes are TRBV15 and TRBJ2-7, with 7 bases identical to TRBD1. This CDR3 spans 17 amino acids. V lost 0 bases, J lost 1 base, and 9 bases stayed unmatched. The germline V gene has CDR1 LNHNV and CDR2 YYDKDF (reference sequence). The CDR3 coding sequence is TGTGCCACCAGCAGAGATGCCCCTCCAGGGGGATCCTACGAGCAGTACTTC. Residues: CATSRDAPPGGSYEQYF. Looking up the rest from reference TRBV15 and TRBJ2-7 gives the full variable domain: DAMVIQNPRYQVTQFGKPVTLSCSQTLNHNVMYWYQQKSSQAPKLLFHYYDKDFNNEADTPDNFQSRRPNTSFCFLDIRSPGLGDTAMYLCATSRDAPPGGSYEQYFGPGTRLTVT.

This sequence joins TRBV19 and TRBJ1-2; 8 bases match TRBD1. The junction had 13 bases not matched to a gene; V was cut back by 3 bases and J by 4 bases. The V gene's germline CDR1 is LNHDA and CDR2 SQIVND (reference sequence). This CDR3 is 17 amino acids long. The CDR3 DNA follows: TGTGCCAGTAGTATTCCCCCTTGGACAGGGCCGATCTATGGCTACACCTTC. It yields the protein CASSIPPWTGPIYGYTF.

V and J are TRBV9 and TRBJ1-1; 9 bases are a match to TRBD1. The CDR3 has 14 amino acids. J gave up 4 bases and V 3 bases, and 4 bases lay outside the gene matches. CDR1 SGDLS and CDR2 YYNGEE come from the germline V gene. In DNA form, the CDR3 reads TGTGCCAGCAGCGCCCTGGACAGGGGCACTGAAGCTTTCTTT. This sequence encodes CASSALDRGTEAFF.